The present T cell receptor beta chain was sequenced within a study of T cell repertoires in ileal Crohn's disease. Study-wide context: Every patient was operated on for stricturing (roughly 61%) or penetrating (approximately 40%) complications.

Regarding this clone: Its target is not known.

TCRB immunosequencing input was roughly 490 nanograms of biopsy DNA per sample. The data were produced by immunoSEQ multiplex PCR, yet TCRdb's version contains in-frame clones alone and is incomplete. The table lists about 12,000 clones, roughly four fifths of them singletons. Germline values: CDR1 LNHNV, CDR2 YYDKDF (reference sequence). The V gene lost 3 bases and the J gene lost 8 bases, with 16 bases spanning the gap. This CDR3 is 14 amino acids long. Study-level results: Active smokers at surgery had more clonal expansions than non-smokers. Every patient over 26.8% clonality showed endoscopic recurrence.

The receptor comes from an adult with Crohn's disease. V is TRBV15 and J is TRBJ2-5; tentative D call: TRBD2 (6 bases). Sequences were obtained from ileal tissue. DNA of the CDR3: TGTGCCACCAGCAGGCGACTAGAGGTGGGAACCCAGTACTTC. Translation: CATSRRLEVGTQYF.